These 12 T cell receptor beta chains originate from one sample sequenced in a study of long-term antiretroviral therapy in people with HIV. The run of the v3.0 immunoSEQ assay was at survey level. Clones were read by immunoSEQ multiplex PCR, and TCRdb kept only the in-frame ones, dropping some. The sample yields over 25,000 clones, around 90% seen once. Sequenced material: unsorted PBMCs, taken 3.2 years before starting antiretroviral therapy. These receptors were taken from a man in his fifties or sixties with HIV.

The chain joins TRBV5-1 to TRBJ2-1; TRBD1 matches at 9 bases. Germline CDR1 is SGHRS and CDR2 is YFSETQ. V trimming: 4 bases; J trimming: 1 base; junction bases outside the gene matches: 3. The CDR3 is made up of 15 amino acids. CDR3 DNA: TGCGCCAGCAGCGTAGGACAGGGGTCCTACAATGAGCAGTTCTTC. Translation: CASSVGQGSYNEQFF.

CDR3 loop: CASSPDLRETQYF. CDR3 nucleotide sequence: TGCGCCAGCAGCCCGGACCTGAGGGAGACCCAGTACTTC. The V gene is TRBV5-1, the J gene TRBJ2-5; D call uncertain. Germline V gene lookup returns CDR1 SGHRS and CDR2 YFSETQ. With 4 bases removed from V and 5 bases from J, the gap between germline ends came to 12 bases. There are 13 residues in the CDR3. Variable domain in full (rest from reference TRBV5-1 and TRBJ2-5): KAGVTQTPRYLIKTRGQQVTLSCSPISGHRSVSWYQQTPGQGLQFLFEYFSETQRNKGNFPGRFSGRQFSNSRSEMNVSTLELGDSALYLCASSPDLRETQYFGPGTRLLVL.

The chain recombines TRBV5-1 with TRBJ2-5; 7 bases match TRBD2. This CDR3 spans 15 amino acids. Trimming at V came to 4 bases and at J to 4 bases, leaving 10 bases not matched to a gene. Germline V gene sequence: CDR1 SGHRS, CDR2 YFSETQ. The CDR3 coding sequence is TGCGCCAGCAGCCCGAGAGCGGGATCGGGAGAGACCCAGTACTTC. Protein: CASSPRAGSGETQYF.

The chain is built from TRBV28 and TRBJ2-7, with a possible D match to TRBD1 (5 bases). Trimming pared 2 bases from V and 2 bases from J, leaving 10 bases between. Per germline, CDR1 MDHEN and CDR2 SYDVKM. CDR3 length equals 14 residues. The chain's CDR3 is CASSLKQVTYEQYF. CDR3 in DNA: TGTGCCAGCAGTTTAAAACAGGTTACCTACGAGCAGTACTTC.

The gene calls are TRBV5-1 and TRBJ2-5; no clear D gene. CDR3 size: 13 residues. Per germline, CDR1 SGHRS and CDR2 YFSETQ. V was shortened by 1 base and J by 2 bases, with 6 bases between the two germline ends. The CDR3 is CASSLQKQETQYF. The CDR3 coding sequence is TGCGCCAGCAGCTTGCAGAAACAAGAGACCCAGTACTTC.

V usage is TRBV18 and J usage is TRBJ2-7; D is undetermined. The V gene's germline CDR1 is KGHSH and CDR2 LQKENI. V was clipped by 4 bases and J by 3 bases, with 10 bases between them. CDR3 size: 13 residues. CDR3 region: CASSRAALYEQYF. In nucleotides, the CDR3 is TGTGCCAGCTCACGCGCCGCACTCTACGAGCAGTACTTC.

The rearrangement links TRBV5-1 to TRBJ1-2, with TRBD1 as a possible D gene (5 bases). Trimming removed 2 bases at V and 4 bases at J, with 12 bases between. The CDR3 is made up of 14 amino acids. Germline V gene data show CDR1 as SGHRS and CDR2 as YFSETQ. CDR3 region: CASSLIDSSYGYTF. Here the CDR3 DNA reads TGCGCCAGCAGCTTAATCGACAGTTCCTATGGCTACACCTTC.

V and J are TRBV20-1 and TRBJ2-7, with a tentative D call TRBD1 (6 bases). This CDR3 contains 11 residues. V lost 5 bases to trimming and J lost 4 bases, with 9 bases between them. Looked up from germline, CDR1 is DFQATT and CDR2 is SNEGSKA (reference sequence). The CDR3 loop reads CSAVGAYEQYF. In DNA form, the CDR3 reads TGCAGTGCTGTGGGGGCGTACGAGCAGTACTTC.

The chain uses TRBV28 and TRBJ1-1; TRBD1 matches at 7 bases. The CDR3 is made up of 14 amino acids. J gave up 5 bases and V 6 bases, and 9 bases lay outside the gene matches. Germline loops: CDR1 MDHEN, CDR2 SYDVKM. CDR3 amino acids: CASRESGGRTEAFF. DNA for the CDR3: TGTGCCAGCAGGGAATCAGGGGGGAGAACTGAAGCTTTCTTT.

The CDR3 is CASSPGGSGIEAFF. CDR3 sequence (DNA): TGTGCCAGCAGCCCCGGGGGTTCAGGGATTGAAGCTTTCTTT. The gene calls are TRBV7-3 and TRBJ1-1; tentatively, D is TRBD1 (5 bases). Germline V gene sequence: CDR1 SGHTA, CDR2 FQGTGA. Trimming left V 5 bases short and J 7 bases short, with 17 bases between. There are 14 residues in the CDR3.

The CDR3 region is CASSLSLARSYTF. The CDR3, as DNA: TGTGCCAGCAGTTTAAGTCTTGCTCGAAGCTACACCTTC. The chain joins TRBV28 to TRBJ1-2; the D is unclear. This CDR3 contains 13 residues. Trimming removed 2 bases at V and 9 bases at J, with 13 bases between. Germline values: CDR1 MDHEN, CDR2 SYDVKM.

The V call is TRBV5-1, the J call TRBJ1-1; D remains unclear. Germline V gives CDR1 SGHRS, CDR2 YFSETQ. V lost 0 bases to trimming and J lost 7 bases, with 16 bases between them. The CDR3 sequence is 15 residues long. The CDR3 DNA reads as TGCGCCAGCAGCTTGGCCGTCGGCAGAAGAGATGAAGCTTTCTTT. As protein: CASSLAVGRRDEAFF.